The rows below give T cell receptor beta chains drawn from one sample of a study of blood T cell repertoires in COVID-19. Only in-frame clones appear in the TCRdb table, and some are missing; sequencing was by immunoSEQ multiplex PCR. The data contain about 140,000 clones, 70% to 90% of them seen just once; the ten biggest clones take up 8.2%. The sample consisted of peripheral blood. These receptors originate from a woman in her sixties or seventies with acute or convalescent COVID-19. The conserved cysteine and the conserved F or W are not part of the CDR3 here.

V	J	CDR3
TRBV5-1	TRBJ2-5	ASSFTGSVETQY
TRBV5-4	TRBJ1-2	ASSSKGLLYGYT
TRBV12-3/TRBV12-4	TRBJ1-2	ASSFQGAGGYT
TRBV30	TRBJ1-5	AWSVRQGGNQPQH
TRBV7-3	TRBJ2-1	ASSLSGGGNEQF
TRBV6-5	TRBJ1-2	ASIRDRTFIGYT
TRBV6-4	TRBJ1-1	ASSDSRQGRTWMNTEAF
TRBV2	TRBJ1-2	ASIVDRDGYT
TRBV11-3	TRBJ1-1	ASSSDRGLTEAF
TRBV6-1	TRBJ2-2	ASSELRDGELF
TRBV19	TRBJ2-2	ASRKGTSVNGELF
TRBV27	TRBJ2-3	ASSLIAGGLTDTQY
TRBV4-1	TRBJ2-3	ASSQDSFRGLAGNTDTQY
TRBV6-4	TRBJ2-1	ASSDQGTSQF
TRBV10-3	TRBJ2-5	ATALREETQY
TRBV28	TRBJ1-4	ASSQTGAGNEKLF
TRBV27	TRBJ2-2	ASRFSWTGRGGELF
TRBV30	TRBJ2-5	AWSSLRDREQETQY
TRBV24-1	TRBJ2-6	ATSDGAGANVLT
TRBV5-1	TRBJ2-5	ASSLGGYQETQY
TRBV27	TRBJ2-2	ASSFQTDTGELF
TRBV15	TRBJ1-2	ATSVGFGNYGYT
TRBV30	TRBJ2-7	AWSVPGFAYEQY
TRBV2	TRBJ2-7	ASSVQGLLRVEQY
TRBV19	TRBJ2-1	ASSISLYNEQF
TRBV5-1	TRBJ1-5	ASSLTGDQPQH
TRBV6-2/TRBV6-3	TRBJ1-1	ASSSPAGQGATEAF
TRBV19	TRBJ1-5	ASRQGTNQPQH
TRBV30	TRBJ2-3	AWSVPLSGLGTDTQY
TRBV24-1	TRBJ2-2	ATSDFPAGERPGELF
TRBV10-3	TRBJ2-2	AISAGDTGELF
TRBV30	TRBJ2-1	AWSVRLAGGPNEQF
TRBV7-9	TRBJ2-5	ASSLSGGWETQY
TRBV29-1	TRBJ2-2	SGYRVMSGELF
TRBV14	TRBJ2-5	ASSQDRNAAGEAQY
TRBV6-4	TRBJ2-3	ASSDGRGGTDTQY
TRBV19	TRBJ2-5	ASSMGLAGGGETQY
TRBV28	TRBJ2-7	ASGPDSYEQY
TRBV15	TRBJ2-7	ATSNERGSSYEQY
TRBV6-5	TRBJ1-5	ASSLTYSNQPQH
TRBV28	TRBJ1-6	ASSKGGMGSPLH
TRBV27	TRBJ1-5	ASSLHQGTYSNQPQH
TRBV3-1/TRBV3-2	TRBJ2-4	ASSQERGRSHRVSKNIQY
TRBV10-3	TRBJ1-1	AISEPTGFTEAF
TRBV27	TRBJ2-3	ASRRDRGTDTQY
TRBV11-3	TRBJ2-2	ASSRQAITNTGELF
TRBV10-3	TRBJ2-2	AIGGANTGELF
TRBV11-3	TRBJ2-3	ASSLGSSGGSDTQY
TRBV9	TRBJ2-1	ASSVDLYNEQF
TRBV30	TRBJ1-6	AWLGDRGSPLH
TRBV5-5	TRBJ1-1	ASSSRTGGGTEAF
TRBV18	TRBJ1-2	ASSPPTESPYGYT